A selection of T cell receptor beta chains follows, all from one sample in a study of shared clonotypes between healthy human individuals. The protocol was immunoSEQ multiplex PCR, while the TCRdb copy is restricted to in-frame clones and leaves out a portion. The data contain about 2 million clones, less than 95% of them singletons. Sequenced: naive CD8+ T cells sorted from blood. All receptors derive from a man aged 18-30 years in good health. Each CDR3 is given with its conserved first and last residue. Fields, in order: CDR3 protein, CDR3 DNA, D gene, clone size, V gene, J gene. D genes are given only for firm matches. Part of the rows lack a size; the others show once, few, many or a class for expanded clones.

CDR3 protein: CASSLHSGTDYGYTF
CDR3 DNA: TGTGCCAGCAGCTTACATTCCGGGACGGACTATGGCTACACCTTC
D gene: .
clone size: .
V gene: TRBV11-2
J gene: TRBJ1-2

CDR3 protein: CASSLTGGQPEQYF
CDR3 DNA: TGTGCCAGCAGCTTAACAGGGGGGCAACCCGAGCAGTATTTC
D gene: .
clone size: .
V gene: TRBV7-3
J gene: TRBJ2-7

CDR3 protein: CASGLASYEQYF
CDR3 DNA: TGTGCTAGTGGTTTGGCTAGCTACGAGCAGTACTTC
D gene: .
clone size: few
V gene: TRBV12-5
J gene: TRBJ2-7

CDR3 protein: CASSQDLGGEGEKLFF
CDR3 DNA: TGCGCCAGCAGCCAAGATTTGGGAGGGGAAGGTGAAAAACTGTTTTTT
D gene: .
clone size: .
V gene: TRBV4-3
J gene: TRBJ1-4

CDR3 protein: CAWLSGTGKVSNEQFF
CDR3 DNA: TGTGCCTGGCTGTCCGGGACAGGGAAAGTTTCGAATGAGCAGTTCTTC
D gene: TRBD1
clone size: .
V gene: TRBV30
J gene: TRBJ2-1

CDR3 protein: CASSLARRVNSPLHF
CDR3 DNA: TGTGCCAGCAGCTTAGCGCGAAGGGTAAATTCACCCCTCCACTTT
D gene: .
clone size: .
V gene: TRBV11-1
J gene: TRBJ1-6

CDR3 protein: CASSLGALTRARETQYF
CDR3 DNA: TGTGCCAGCAGCTTAGGAGCGTTAACTCGGGCCAGGGAGACCCAGTACTTC
D gene: .
clone size: .
V gene: TRBV7-2
J gene: TRBJ2-5

CDR3 protein: CASSVGSGTGYGYTF
CDR3 DNA: TGTGCCAGCAGCGTAGGATCCGGGACTGGATATGGCTACACCTTC
D gene: .
clone size: once
V gene: TRBV9
J gene: TRBJ1-2

CDR3 protein: CASRVGQAYEQYF
CDR3 DNA: TGTGCCAGCAGGGTCGGACAGGCCTACGAGCAGTACTTC
D gene: TRBD1
clone size: .
V gene: TRBV6-6
J gene: TRBJ2-7

CDR3 protein: CASSSDSYGYTF
CDR3 DNA: TGTGCCAGCAGCAGCGACAGTTATGGCTACACCTTC
D gene: .
clone size: .
V gene: TRBV5-6
J gene: TRBJ1-2

CDR3 protein: CASSPYLGLAGSYTDTQYF
CDR3 DNA: TGTGCCAGCAGCCCCTACCTGGGACTAGCGGGAAGCTACACAGATACGCAGTATTTT
D gene: TRBD2
clone size: .
V gene: TRBV14
J gene: TRBJ2-3

CDR3 protein: CASSKLSDSSYEQYF
CDR3 DNA: TGTGCCAGTAGCAAACTCAGCGATAGCTCCTACGAGCAGTACTTC
D gene: .
clone size: .
V gene: TRBV19
J gene: TRBJ2-7

CDR3 protein: CASSVGVTDEQYF
CDR3 DNA: TGTGCCAGCAGCGTAGGGGTGACGGACGAGCAGTACTTC
D gene: .
clone size: .
V gene: TRBV9
J gene: TRBJ2-7

CDR3 protein: CASGSHGGTPKSEQYF
CDR3 DNA: TGTGCCAGCGGATCACACGGGGGAACCCCGAAATCGGAGCAGTACTTC
D gene: .
clone size: .
V gene: TRBV2
J gene: TRBJ2-7

CDR3 protein: CASRPGTSGFYEQYF
CDR3 DNA: TGTGCCAGCAGACCCGGGACTAGCGGTTTCTACGAGCAGTACTTC
D gene: TRBD2
clone size: .
V gene: TRBV6-5
J gene: TRBJ2-7

CDR3 protein: CASSADTQYF
CDR3 DNA: TGTGCCAGCAGTGCAGATACGCAGTATTTT
D gene: .
clone size: .
V gene: TRBV6-1
J gene: TRBJ2-3

CDR3 protein: CASSLRSDGPTAISYEQYF
CDR3 DNA: TGTGCCAGCAGCTTAAGGAGTGATGGGCCCACGGCTATTTCCTACGAGCAGTACTTC
D gene: .
clone size: .
V gene: TRBV7-9
J gene: TRBJ2-7

CDR3 protein: CASSSQIIRSTDTQYF
CDR3 DNA: TGTGCCAGCAGTTCGCAGATAATCCGAAGCACAGATACGCAGTATTTT
D gene: .
clone size: .
V gene: TRBV27
J gene: TRBJ2-3

CDR3 protein: CASTQGGYNEQFF
CDR3 DNA: TGTGCCAGCACCCAGGGGGGGTACAATGAGCAGTTCTTC
D gene: .
clone size: .
V gene: TRBV2
J gene: TRBJ2-1

CDR3 protein: CASSPTGPEAFF
CDR3 DNA: TGTGCCAGCAGCCCGACAGGGCCTGAAGCTTTCTTT
D gene: TRBD1
clone size: .
V gene: TRBV2
J gene: TRBJ1-1

CDR3 protein: CASREPGYTEAFF
CDR3 DNA: TGTGCCAGTAGGGAGCCTGGGTACACTGAAGCTTTCTTT
D gene: .
clone size: .
V gene: TRBV19
J gene: TRBJ1-1

CDR3 protein: CASRDSFQETQYF
CDR3 DNA: TGTGCCAGTAGGGACAGCTTCCAAGAGACCCAGTACTTC
D gene: .
clone size: .
V gene: TRBV19
J gene: TRBJ2-5

CDR3 protein: CASSSAQLGRETQYF
CDR3 DNA: TGTGCCAGCAGCTCAGCCCAACTAGGACGGGAGACCCAGTACTTC
D gene: .
clone size: .
V gene: TRBV13
J gene: TRBJ2-5

CDR3 protein: CASRGPQETQYF
CDR3 DNA: TGTGCCAGCCGGGGGCCCCAAGAGACCCAGTACTTC
D gene: .
clone size: .
V gene: TRBV19
J gene: TRBJ2-5

CDR3 protein: CASSDITSWDEQFF
CDR3 DNA: TGCGCCAGCAGTGATATCACCTCCTGGGATGAGCAGTTCTTC
D gene: .
clone size: .
V gene: TRBV10-1
J gene: TRBJ2-1

CDR3 protein: CASSPGFGLRANQPQHF
CDR3 DNA: TGTGCCAGCAGCCCAGGGTTCGGGTTGAGGGCTAATCAGCCCCAGCATTTT
D gene: .
clone size: .
V gene: TRBV16
J gene: TRBJ1-5

CDR3 protein: CASSATPRTLLAKNIQYF
CDR3 DNA: TGTGCCAGCAGTGCCACACCACGGACCCTACTAGCCAAAAACATTCAGTACTTC
D gene: .
clone size: .
V gene: TRBV6-1
J gene: TRBJ2-4

CDR3 protein: CASSLGSVNYEQYF
CDR3 DNA: TGTGCCAGCAGCTTGGGGTCGGTCAACTACGAGCAGTACTTC
D gene: .
clone size: .
V gene: TRBV5-6
J gene: TRBJ2-7

CDR3 protein: CASSVGLGQITDTQYF
CDR3 DNA: TGTGCCAGCAGCGTAGGGTTGGGTCAAATCACAGATACGCAGTATTTT
D gene: .
clone size: .
V gene: TRBV9
J gene: TRBJ2-3

CDR3 protein: CASSLWDRSYEQYF
CDR3 DNA: TGTGCCAGCAGCTTGTGGGACAGATCCTACGAGCAGTACTTC
D gene: TRBD1
clone size: .
V gene: TRBV5-5
J gene: TRBJ2-7

CDR3 protein: CASSEPGQGFRAYGYTF
CDR3 DNA: TGTGCCAGCAGCGAACCCGGACAGGGGTTTAGGGCCTATGGCTACACCTTC
D gene: TRBD1
clone size: .
V gene: TRBV7-2
J gene: TRBJ1-2

CDR3 protein: CASSVAASPGYEQYF
CDR3 DNA: TGTGCCAGCAGCGTAGCGGCCAGTCCGGGCTACGAGCAGTACTTC
D gene: .
clone size: once
V gene: TRBV9
J gene: TRBJ2-7

CDR3 protein: CASSPPQGVHQPQHF
CDR3 DNA: TGTGCCAGCAGCCCCCCCCAGGGGGTCCATCAGCCCCAGCATTTT
D gene: TRBD1
clone size: .
V gene: TRBV28
J gene: TRBJ1-5

CDR3 protein: CSVDREAYGYTF
CDR3 DNA: TGCAGCGTTGATAGGGAGGCCTATGGCTACACCTTC
D gene: .
clone size: .
V gene: TRBV29-1
J gene: TRBJ1-2

CDR3 protein: CASSFPAYSYEQYF
CDR3 DNA: TGTGCCAGCAGCTTTCCCGCGTACTCCTACGAGCAGTACTTC
D gene: .
clone size: .
V gene: TRBV7-2
J gene: TRBJ2-7

CDR3 protein: CASSVGWGGGYEQYF
CDR3 DNA: TGTGCCAGCAGCGTTGGGTGGGGAGGGGGCTACGAGCAGTACTTC
D gene: .
clone size: .
V gene: TRBV5-4
J gene: TRBJ2-7

CDR3 protein: CASSSRQGQGNEQFF
CDR3 DNA: TGTGCCAGCAGTTCCCGACAGGGCCAGGGGAATGAGCAGTTCTTC
D gene: TRBD1
clone size: .
V gene: TRBV27
J gene: TRBJ2-1

CDR3 protein: CASSQDQGEGNQPQHF
CDR3 DNA: TGCGCCAGCAGCCAAGATCAAGGGGAGGGCAATCAGCCCCAGCATTTT
D gene: .
clone size: .
V gene: TRBV4-3
J gene: TRBJ1-5

CDR3 protein: CASSDGGLRSSYNSPLHF
CDR3 DNA: TGTGCCAGCAGCGATGGAGGACTGAGGAGCTCCTATAATTCACCCCTCCACTTT
D gene: .
clone size: .
V gene: TRBV7-9
J gene: TRBJ1-6

CDR3 protein: CASTNGVQPQHF
CDR3 DNA: TGTGCCAGTACCAATGGAGTCCAGCCCCAGCATTTT
D gene: .
clone size: .
V gene: TRBV19
J gene: TRBJ1-5

CDR3 protein: CASSINRGSNTGELFF
CDR3 DNA: TGTGCCAGCAGCATAAACCGGGGGTCGAACACCGGGGAGCTGTTTTTT
D gene: .
clone size: .
V gene: TRBV13
J gene: TRBJ2-2

CDR3 protein: CASSTRGGAYEQYF
CDR3 DNA: TGTGCCAGCAGCACTAGGGGGGGTGCCTACGAGCAGTACTTC
D gene: .
clone size: once
V gene: TRBV5-6
J gene: TRBJ2-7

CDR3 protein: CASSESEGIFGEQYF
CDR3 DNA: TGCGCCAGCAGTGAGTCCGAGGGAATCTTCGGCGAGCAGTACTTC
D gene: .
clone size: .
V gene: TRBV10-1
J gene: TRBJ2-7

CDR3 protein: CASSQSKSSYNEQFF
CDR3 DNA: TGTGCCAGCAGCCAATCTAAGAGCTCCTACAATGAGCAGTTCTTC
D gene: .
clone size: once
V gene: TRBV7-9
J gene: TRBJ2-1

CDR3 protein: CASSQEEWAGDNSPLHF
CDR3 DNA: TGCGCCAGCAGCCAAGAAGAATGGGCAGGGGATAATTCACCCCTCCACTTT
D gene: .
clone size: .
V gene: TRBV4-1
J gene: TRBJ1-6

CDR3 protein: CASSFISGGPYEQYF
CDR3 DNA: TGTGCCAGCAGCTTCATTTCAGGGGGTCCCTACGAGCAGTACTTC
D gene: TRBD1
clone size: .
V gene: TRBV28
J gene: TRBJ2-7

CDR3 protein: CASSPRVARGGTDTQYF
CDR3 DNA: TGTGCCAGCAGTCCTAGAGTTGCAAGAGGAGGTACAGATACGCAGTATTTT
D gene: .
clone size: .
V gene: TRBV28
J gene: TRBJ2-3

CDR3 protein: CSYAGTLGSDEQFF
CDR3 DNA: TGCAGTTATGCCGGGACACTAGGAAGCGATGAGCAGTTCTTC
D gene: .
clone size: once
V gene: TRBV29-1
J gene: TRBJ2-1

CDR3 protein: CASGRGYTEAFF
CDR3 DNA: TGTGCCAGCGGTAGGGGATACACTGAAGCTTTCTTT
D gene: .
clone size: .
V gene: TRBV28
J gene: TRBJ1-1

CDR3 protein: CASSNPGSGKGNTGELFF
CDR3 DNA: TGCGCCAGCAGTAACCCTGGGTCTGGGAAGGGGAACACCGGGGAGCTGTTTTTT
D gene: .
clone size: .
V gene: TRBV4-1
J gene: TRBJ2-2

CDR3 protein: CASSGTGGSGNTIYF
CDR3 DNA: TGTGCCAGCAGTGGAACAGGGGGCTCTGGAAACACCATATATTTT
D gene: TRBD1
clone size: .
V gene: TRBV27
J gene: TRBJ1-3

CDR3 protein: CASSLFSGDGYTF
CDR3 DNA: TGTGCCAGCAGTTTATTCTCAGGGGATGGCTACACCTTC
D gene: .
clone size: .
V gene: TRBV27
J gene: TRBJ1-2

CDR3 protein: CASSFSGTGQNTEAFF
CDR3 DNA: TGTGCCAGCAGCTTCTCCGGGACAGGGCAGAACACTGAAGCTTTCTTT
D gene: TRBD1
clone size: .
V gene: TRBV13
J gene: TRBJ1-1

CDR3 protein: CASSFTGNTNSPLHF
CDR3 DNA: TGCGCCAGCAGCTTCACAGGAAACACCAATTCACCCCTCCACTTT
D gene: .
clone size: .
V gene: TRBV5-1
J gene: TRBJ1-6

CDR3 protein: CAWSVQGSNQPQHF
CDR3 DNA: TGTGCCTGGAGTGTACAGGGGTCCAATCAGCCCCAGCATTTT
D gene: TRBD1
clone size: .
V gene: TRBV30
J gene: TRBJ1-5

CDR3 protein: CSVILAVSPYNEQFF
CDR3 DNA: TGCAGCGTTATATTAGCGGTCAGCCCCTACAATGAGCAGTTCTTC
D gene: .
clone size: .
V gene: TRBV29-1
J gene: TRBJ2-1